The 21 T cell receptor beta chains below come from one sample, sequenced in a study of cytomegalovirus exposure and HLA in healthy donors. The PCR contained 60 Vbeta and 13 Jbeta primers. Using immunoSEQ multiplex PCR, the repertoire was profiled, and TCRdb retains in-frame clones only, with some absent. This repertoire shows 150,000 to 200,000 clones, about three quarters found once; its top ten account for roughly 1.4%. The sequenced sample was PBMCs. Receptor source: a woman aged 25 to 45 in good health and CMV-seropositive.

This chain links TRBV7-3 with TRBJ2-1; 9 positions match TRBD2. CDR3 length equals 18 residues. J lost 7 bases, V lost 1 base, and 14 bases had no gene match. The germline V gene encodes CDR1 SGHTA and CDR2 FQGTGA. CDR3 in DNA: TGTGCCAGCAGCTTAAGAGGGGGGCGAGCGGGAGGTGGAAATGAGCAGTTCTTC. Translation gives CASSLRGGRAGGGNEQFF.

The CDR3 loop reads CASSLLGTGGDTQYF. DNA of the CDR3: TGTGCCAGCAGCTTGCTTGGGACAGGGGGAGATACGCAGTATTTT. V gene TRBV5-8 combines with J gene TRBJ2-3; 11 bases are shared with TRBD1. Germline lookup yields CDR1 SGHTS and CDR2 YDEGEE. The CDR3 has 15 residues. Trimming removed 1 base from V and 5 bases from J; junction bases left unmatched: 3.

The table lists this clone with a few counts. The CDR3 here is CASSSRQLSLSETQYF. The CDR3, as DNA: TGTGCCAGCAGCTCGAGACAGCTATCCCTGAGTGAGACCCAGTACTTC. This chain uses TRBV11-1 with TRBJ2-5, with a weak D call TRBD1 (5 bases). The CDR3 loop spans 16 amino acids. Germline V gene sequence: CDR1 SGHAT, CDR2 FQDESV (reference sequence). Trimming shortened V by 4 bases and J by 5 bases, and 20 bases separated the two germline ends.

The V gene is TRBV30, the J gene TRBJ1-1; D ambiguous. Trimming shortened V by 4 bases and J by 2 bases, and 5 bases separated the two germline ends. The CDR3 has 11 amino acids. Germline-derived CDR1 and CDR2 are GTSNPN and SVGIG (reference sequence). CDR3 sequence: CAWTLNTEAFF. Written as DNA, the CDR3 is TGTGCCTGGACCCTAAACACTGAAGCTTTCTTT.

The chain has TRBV30 and TRBJ1-5, with D tentatively TRBD1 (6 bases). CDR3 length: 15 amino acids. Germline assignment: CDR1 GTSNPN and CDR2 SVGIG (reference sequence). With 1 base removed from V and 4 bases from J, the gap between germline ends came to 14 bases. CDR3 loop: CAWSGGPADNQPQHF. CDR3 DNA: TGTGCCTGGAGTGGGGGGCCCGCAGATAATCAGCCCCAGCATTTT.

The chain couples TRBV7-9 to TRBJ1-5, with D perhaps TRBD1 (5 bases). The V end lost 1 base, the J end lost 5 bases, and 9 bases lay between the germline ends. CDR1 is SEHNR, CDR2 FQNEAQ, per germline (reference sequence). The CDR3 spans 14 residues. This CDR3 is CASSLGQFDQPQHF. The DNA of the CDR3 is TGTGCCAGCAGCTTAGGACAGTTTGATCAGCCCCAGCATTTT.

The chain has TRBV29-1 and TRBJ1-1, with D unclear. The V gene lost 1 base and the J gene lost 7 bases, with 10 bases spanning the gap. Germline V gives CDR1 SQVTM, CDR2 ANQGSEA. The CDR3 consists of 12 residues. The CDR3 is CSVEVKAGEAFF. Here the CDR3 DNA reads TGCAGCGTTGAAGTTAAGGCGGGTGAAGCTTTCTTT.

The J gene is TRBJ2-1, the V gene TRBV2, with TRBD1 as a possible D gene (5 bases). This CDR3 has 12 residues. CDR1 is SNHLY, CDR2 FYNNEI, per germline. Trimming took 7 bases from V and 6 from J, leaving 10 bases between them. CDR3 in DNA: TGTGCCAGCACTGTAACAGGCAATGAGCAGTTCTTC. It yields the protein CASTVTGNEQFF.

This rearrangement joins TRBV19 to TRBJ2-7, with TRBD2 as a possible D gene (6 bases). This CDR3 comprises 13 residues. Between the trimmed V and J ends, which lost 2 bases and 5 bases, there was a span of 10 bases. Germline V gene data show CDR1 as LNHDA and CDR2 as SQIVND (reference sequence). CDR3 nucleotide sequence: TGTGCCAGTAGTATAATGGAGGGGAACGAGCAGTACTTC. This translates into CASSIMEGNEQYF.

The chain combines TRBV11-2 with TRBJ2-7, with D possibly being TRBD2 (6 bases). This CDR3 comprises 12 residues. CDR1 and CDR2 (germline): SGHAT, FQNNGV. V lost 5 bases and J 7 bases, leaving 12 bases between the germline ends. DNA for the CDR3: TGTGCCAGCAGCCCCGACAGCGGGGAGCAGTACTTC. Translation gives CASSPDSGEQYF.

This chain links TRBV5-4 with TRBJ1-2; maybe TRBD1 (5 bases). CDR1 and CDR2 (germline): SGHNT, YYREEE (reference sequence). This CDR3 has 14 residues. V was shortened by 4 bases and J by 8 bases, with 18 bases between the two germline ends. CDR3 nucleotide sequence: TGTGCCAGCAGCGTCGAGGTGCAGGGCGGAGGCTACACCTTC. It translates to CASSVEVQGGGYTF.

A single count supports this clone. Written as DNA, the CDR3 is TGTGCCAGCAGTCTCTCGACTAGCGGGAGTCAAGAGACCCAGTACTTC. Encoded protein: CASSLSTSGSQETQYF. V and J are TRBV28 and TRBJ2-5; TRBD2 aligns across 12 bases. This CDR3 has 16 amino acids. Germline V CDR1 and CDR2: MDHEN, SYDVKM. V lost 5 bases, J lost 2 bases, and 6 bases stayed unmatched.

The J gene is TRBJ2-5, the V gene TRBV5-1, with 11 bases fitting TRBD2. The germline V gene has CDR1 SGHRS and CDR2 YFSETQ. The trim removed 0 bases at V and 4 bases at J, leaving 20 bases unmatched. This CDR3 comprises 21 residues. CDR3 protein: CASSLEGVAARASGRRETQYF. CDR3 DNA sequence: TGCGCCAGCAGCTTGGAAGGGGTGGCAGCCCGAGCTAGCGGGAGGAGAGAGACCCAGTACTTC.

V and J are TRBV28 and TRBJ2-1, with D unclear. Per germline, CDR1 MDHEN and CDR2 SYDVKM. Trimming removed 8 bases from V and 0 bases from J, with 8 bases in between. CDR3 length: 13 amino acids. The CDR3 loop reads CASSIYSYNEQFF. The CDR3 nucleotides are TGTGCCAGCTCTATTTACTCCTACAATGAGCAGTTCTTC.

The CDR3 spells CASSFQGHQETQYF. The CDR3 nucleotides are TGCGCCAGCAGCTTCCAGGGGCACCAAGAGACCCAGTACTTC. The V and J genes are TRBV5-1 and TRBJ2-5, with D possibly matching TRBD1 (6 bases). V was pared by 2 bases and J by 0 bases, with 8 bases between. The CDR3 extends over 14 amino acids. Germline V gives CDR1 SGHRS, CDR2 YFSETQ.

The table lists this clone with a count of one. V and J are TRBV4-3 and TRBJ2-1; D gene unclear. CDR3 length: 16 amino acids. The V end lost 3 bases, the J end lost 7 bases, and 19 bases lay between the germline ends. The germline gives CDR1 LGHNA, CDR2 YSLEER. The CDR3 nucleotides read TGCGCCAGCAGCCAGACCCCGTGGCGTGAGAGGAATGAGCAGTTCTTC. Residues: CASSQTPWRERNEQFF.

The chain links TRBV7-2 to TRBJ2-3, with D tentatively TRBD2 (6 bases). The germline V gene encodes CDR1 SGHTA and CDR2 FQGNSA. The CDR3 is made up of 14 amino acids. V was clipped by 4 bases and J by 4 bases, with 12 bases between them. CDR3 sequence reads: CASSWGLASDTQYF. DNA of the CDR3: TGTGCCAGCAGCTGGGGACTGGCTTCAGATACGCAGTATTTT.

The rearrangement joins TRBV28 to TRBJ2-7; 7 bases fit TRBD2. Per germline, CDR1 MDHEN and CDR2 SYDVKM. This CDR3 has 14 residues. The trim removed 6 bases at V and 2 bases at J, leaving 7 bases unmatched. The CDR3 DNA sequence: TGTGCCAGCAGCTACGCGGGGGAAACCTACGAGCAGTACTTC. Translated, it gives CASSYAGETYEQYF.

A remark on this clone: One end of the junction fails to match germline, which may point to a read error. V gene TRBV20-1 combines with J gene TRBJ2-7; 7 bases are shared with TRBD2. There are 8 residues in the CDR3. The germline V gene has CDR1 DFQATT and CDR2 SNEGSKA (reference sequence). This chain's CDR3 is CSVGPGGF. Here the CDR3 DNA reads TGCAGTGTCGGGCCGGGGGGTTTC.

The rearrangement uses TRBV6-5 and TRBJ1-5; 7 bases map to TRBD1. With V trimmed by 0 bases and J by 7 bases, 6 bases remained unmatched. The CDR3 extends over 15 amino acids. The V gene's germline CDR1 is MNHEY and CDR2 SVGAGI. The CDR3 loop reads CASSYSRGGGQPQHF. The CDR3, as DNA: TGTGCCAGCAGTTACTCGAGAGGGGGCGGGCAGCCCCAGCATTTT.

The chain joins TRBV27 to TRBJ2-4, with TRBD2 as a possible D gene (5 bases). With 2 bases removed from V and 0 bases from J, the gap between germline ends came to 14 bases. Germline-derived CDR1 and CDR2 are MNHEY and SMNVEV (reference sequence). CDR3 length: 17 amino acids. The CDR3 is CASSLPPTGIAKNIQYF. The CDR3 region has the DNA TGTGCCAGCAGTTTACCCCCCACCGGGATAGCCAAAAACATTCAGTACTTC.